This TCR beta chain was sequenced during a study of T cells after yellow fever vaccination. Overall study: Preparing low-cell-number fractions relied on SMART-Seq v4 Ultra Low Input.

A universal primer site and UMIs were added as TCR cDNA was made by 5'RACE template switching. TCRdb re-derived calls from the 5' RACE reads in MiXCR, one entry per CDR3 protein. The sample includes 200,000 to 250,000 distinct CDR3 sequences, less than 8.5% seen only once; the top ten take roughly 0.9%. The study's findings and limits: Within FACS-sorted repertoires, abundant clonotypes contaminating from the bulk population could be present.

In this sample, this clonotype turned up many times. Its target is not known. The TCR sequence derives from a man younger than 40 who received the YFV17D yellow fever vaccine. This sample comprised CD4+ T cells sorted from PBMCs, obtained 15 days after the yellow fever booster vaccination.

In nucleotides, the CDR3 is TGTGCCAGCAGCTTCCTGACCCTCAATGAGCAGTTCTTC. It yields the protein CASSFLTLNEQFF. V is TRBV7-2 and J is TRBJ2-1; D ambiguous. CDR3 length equals 13 residues. Trimming took off 3 bases at V and 6 bases at J, with 9 bases between the two ends. Per germline, CDR1 SGHTA and CDR2 FQGNSA.